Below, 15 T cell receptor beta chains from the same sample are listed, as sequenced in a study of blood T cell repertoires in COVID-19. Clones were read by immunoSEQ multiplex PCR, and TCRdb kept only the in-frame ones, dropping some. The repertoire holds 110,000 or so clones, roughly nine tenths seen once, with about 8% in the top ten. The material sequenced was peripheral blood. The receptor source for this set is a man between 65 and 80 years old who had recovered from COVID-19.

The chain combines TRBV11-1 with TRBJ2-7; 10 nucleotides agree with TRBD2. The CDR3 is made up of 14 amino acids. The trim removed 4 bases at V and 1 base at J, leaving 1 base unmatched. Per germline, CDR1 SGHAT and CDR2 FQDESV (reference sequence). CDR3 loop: CASSSTSGSYEQYF. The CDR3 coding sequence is TGTGCCAGCAGCTCGACTAGCGGGTCCTACGAGCAGTACTTC.

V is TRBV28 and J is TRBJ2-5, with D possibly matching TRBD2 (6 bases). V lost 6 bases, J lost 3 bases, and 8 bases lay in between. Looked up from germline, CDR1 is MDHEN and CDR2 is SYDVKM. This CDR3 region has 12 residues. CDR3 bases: TGTGCCAGCAGACTAGCAGAAGAGACCCAGTACTTC. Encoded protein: CASRLAEETQYF.

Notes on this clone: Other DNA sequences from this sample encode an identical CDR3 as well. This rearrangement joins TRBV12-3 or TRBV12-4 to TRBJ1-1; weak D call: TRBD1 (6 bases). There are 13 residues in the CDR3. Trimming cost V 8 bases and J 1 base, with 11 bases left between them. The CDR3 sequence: CASRGQPNTEAFF. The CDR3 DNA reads TGTGCCAGCCGCGGACAGCCGAACACTGAAGCTTTCTTT.

The CDR3 here is CATSRGRTISTDTQYF. The CDR3 DNA follows: TGTGCCACCAGCAGGGGCCGGACAATTAGCACAGATACGCAGTATTTT. The chain links TRBV15 to TRBJ2-3, with D possibly being TRBD1 (5 bases). The V gene lost 3 bases and the J gene lost 0 bases, with 13 bases spanning the gap. Germline CDR1 LNHNV, CDR2 YYDKDF (reference sequence). CDR3 length equals 16 residues.

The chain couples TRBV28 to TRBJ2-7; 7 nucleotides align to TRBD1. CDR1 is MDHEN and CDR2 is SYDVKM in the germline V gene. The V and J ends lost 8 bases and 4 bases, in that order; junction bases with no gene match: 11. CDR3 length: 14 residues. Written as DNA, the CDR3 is TGTGCCAGCTCTTCACCCGGGACAGCTTACGAGCAGTACTTC. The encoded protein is CASSSPGTAYEQYF.

In nucleotides, the CDR3 is TGTGCCAGCAGTCCCTTCAGCGGGAGTTTTACGTCCTACAATGAGCAGTTCTTC. It specifies CASSPFSGSFTSYNEQFF. The genes are TRBV28 and TRBJ2-1, with 8 bases matching TRBD2. Per the germline V gene, CDR1 is MDHEN and CDR2 is SYDVKM. This CDR3 is built from 18 residues. The trim removed 5 bases at V and 1 base at J, leaving 13 bases unmatched.

CDR3 amino acids: CASSVEGVQETQYF. The CDR3 DNA reads as TGTGCCAGCAGCGTAGAGGGGGTCCAAGAGACCCAGTACTTC. This chain links TRBV9 with TRBJ2-5; a weak D match, TRBD1 (6 bases). The CDR3 sequence is 14 residues long. Germline lookup yields CDR1 SGDLS and CDR2 YYNGEE. V lost 0 bases to trimming and J lost 1 base, with 7 bases between them. The full variable domain, with the rest looked up from reference TRBV9 and TRBJ2-5, is DSGVTQTPKHLITATGQRVTLRCSPRSGDLSVYWYQQSLDQGLQFLIQYYNGEERAKGNILERFSAQQFPDLHSELNLSSLELGDSALYFCASSVEGVQETQYFGPGTRLLVL.

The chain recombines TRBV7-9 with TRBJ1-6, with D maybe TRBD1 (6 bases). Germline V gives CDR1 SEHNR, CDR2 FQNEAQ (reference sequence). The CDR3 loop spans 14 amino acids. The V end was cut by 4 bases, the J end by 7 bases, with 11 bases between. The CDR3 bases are TGTGCCAGCAGCTATACAGGGTACAATTCACCCCTCCACTTT. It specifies CASSYTGYNSPLHF.

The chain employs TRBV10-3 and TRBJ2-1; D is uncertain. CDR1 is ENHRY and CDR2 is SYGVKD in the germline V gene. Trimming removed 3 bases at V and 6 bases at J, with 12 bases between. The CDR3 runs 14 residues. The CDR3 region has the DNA TGTGCCATCAGTGAAAAGACTCCAATCAATGAGCAGTTCTTC. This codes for CAISEKTPINEQFF.

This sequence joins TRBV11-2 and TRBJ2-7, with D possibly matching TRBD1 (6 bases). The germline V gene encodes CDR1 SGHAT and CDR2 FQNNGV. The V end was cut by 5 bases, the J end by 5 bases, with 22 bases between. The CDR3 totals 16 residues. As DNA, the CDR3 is TGTGCCAGCAGCCAAGGGGGACCCATGGGTAGCAACGAGCAGTACTTC. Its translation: CASSQGGPMGSNEQYF.

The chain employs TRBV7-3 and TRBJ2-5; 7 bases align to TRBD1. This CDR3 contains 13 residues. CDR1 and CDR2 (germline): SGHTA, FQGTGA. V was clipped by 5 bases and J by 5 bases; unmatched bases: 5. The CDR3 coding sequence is TGTGCCAGCAGCCGGACAGGCGACGAGACCCAGTACTTC. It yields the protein CASSRTGDETQYF.

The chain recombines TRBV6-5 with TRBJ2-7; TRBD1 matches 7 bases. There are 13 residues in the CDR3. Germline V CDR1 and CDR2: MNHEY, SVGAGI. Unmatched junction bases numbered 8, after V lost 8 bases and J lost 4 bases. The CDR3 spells CASAVTGEYEQYF. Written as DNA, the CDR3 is TGTGCCAGCGCCGTTACAGGGGAATACGAGCAGTACTTC.

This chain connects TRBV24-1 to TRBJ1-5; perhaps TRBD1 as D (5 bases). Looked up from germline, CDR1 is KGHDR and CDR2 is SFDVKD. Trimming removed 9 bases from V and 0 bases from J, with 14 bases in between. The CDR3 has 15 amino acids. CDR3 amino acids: CATGGTGYSNQPQHF. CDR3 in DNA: TGTGCCACCGGGGGGACGGGGTATAGCAATCAGCCCCAGCATTTT.

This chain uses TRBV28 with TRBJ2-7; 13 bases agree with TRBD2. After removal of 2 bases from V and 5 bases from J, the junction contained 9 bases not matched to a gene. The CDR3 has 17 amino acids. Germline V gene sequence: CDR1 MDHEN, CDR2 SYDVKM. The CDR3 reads CASSLGGLAGFNDEQYF. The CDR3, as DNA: TGTGCCAGCAGTTTAGGGGGACTAGCGGGATTCAACGACGAGCAGTACTTC.

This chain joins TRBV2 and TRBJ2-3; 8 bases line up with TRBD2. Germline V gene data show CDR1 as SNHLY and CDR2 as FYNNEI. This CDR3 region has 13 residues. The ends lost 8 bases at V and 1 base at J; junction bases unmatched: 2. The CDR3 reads CASGREGTDTQYF. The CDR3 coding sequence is TGTGCCAGCGGGCGGGAGGGCACAGATACGCAGTATTTT. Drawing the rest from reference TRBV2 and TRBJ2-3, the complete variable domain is EPEVTQTPSHQVTQMGQEVILRCVPISNHLYFYWYRQILGQKVEFLVSFYNNEISEKSEIFDDQFSVERPDGSNFTLKIRSTKLEDSAMYFCASGREGTDTQYFGPGTRLTVL.